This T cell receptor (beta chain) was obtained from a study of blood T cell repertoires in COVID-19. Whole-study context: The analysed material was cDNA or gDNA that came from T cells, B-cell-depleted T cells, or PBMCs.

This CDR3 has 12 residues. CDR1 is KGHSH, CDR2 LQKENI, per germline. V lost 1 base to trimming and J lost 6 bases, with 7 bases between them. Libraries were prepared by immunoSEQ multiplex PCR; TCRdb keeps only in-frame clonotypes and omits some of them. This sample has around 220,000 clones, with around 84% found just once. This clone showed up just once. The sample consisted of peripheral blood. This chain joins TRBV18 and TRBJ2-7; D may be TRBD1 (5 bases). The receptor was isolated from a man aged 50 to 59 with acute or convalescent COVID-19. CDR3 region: CASSPQGREQYF. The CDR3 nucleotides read TGTGCCAGCTCACCACAGGGGCGCGAGCAGTACTTC.